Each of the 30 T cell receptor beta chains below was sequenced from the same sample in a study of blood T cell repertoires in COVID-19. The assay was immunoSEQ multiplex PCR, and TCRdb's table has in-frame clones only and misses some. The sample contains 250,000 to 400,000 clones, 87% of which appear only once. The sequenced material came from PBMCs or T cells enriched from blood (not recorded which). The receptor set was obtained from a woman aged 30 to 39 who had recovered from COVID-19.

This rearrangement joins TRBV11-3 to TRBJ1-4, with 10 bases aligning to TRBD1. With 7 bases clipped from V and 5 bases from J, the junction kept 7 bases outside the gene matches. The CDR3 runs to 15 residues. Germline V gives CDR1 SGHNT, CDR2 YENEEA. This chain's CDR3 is CASTEKGQGNEKLFF. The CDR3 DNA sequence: TGTGCCAGCACGGAGAAGGGACAGGGGAATGAAAAACTGTTTTTT.

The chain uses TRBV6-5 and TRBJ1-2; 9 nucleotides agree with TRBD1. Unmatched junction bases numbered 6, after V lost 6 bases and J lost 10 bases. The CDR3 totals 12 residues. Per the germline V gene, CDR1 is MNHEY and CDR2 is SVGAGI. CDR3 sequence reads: CASRDGTGYYTF. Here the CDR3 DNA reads TGTGCCAGCAGGGACGGGACAGGGTACTACACCTTC.

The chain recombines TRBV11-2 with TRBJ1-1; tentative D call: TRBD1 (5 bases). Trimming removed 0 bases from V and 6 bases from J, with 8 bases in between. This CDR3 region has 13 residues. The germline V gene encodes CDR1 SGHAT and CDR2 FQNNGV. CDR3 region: CASSLDWGAEAFF. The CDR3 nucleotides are TGTGCCAGCAGCTTAGATTGGGGGGCTGAAGCTTTCTTT. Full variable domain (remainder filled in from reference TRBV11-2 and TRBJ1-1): EAGVAQSPRYKIIEKRQSVAFWCNPISGHATLYWYQQILGQGPKLLIQFQNNGVVDDSQLPKDRFSAERLKGVDSTLKIQPAKLEDSAVYLCASSLDWGAEAFFGQGTRLTVV.

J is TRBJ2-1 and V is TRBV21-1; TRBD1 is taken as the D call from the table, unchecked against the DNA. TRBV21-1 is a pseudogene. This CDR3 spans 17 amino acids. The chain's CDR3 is CASSTPTGTGVCNEQFF. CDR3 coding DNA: TGTGCCAGCAGCACTCCGACCGGGACAGGGGTTTGCAATGAGCAGTTCTTC.

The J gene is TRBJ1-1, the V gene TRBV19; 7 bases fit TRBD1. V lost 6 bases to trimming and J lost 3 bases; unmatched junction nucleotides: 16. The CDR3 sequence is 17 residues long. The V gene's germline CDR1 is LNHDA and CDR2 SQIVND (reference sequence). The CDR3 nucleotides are TGTGCCAGTAGCTTGGAGGAGTCAGGGGGAACGGACACTGAAGCTTTCTTT. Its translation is CASSLEESGGTDTEAFF. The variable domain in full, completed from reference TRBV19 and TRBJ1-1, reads DGGITQSPKYLFRKEGQNVTLSCEQNLNHDAMYWYRQDPGQGLRLIYYSQIVNDFQKGDIAEGYSVSREKKESFPLTVTSAQKNPTAFYLCASSLEESGGTDTEAFFGQGTRLTVV.

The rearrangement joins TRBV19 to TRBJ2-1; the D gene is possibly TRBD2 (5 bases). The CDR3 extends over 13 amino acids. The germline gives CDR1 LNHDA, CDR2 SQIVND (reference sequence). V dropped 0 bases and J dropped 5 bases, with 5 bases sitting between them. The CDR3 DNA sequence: TGTGCCAGTAGTATAGAGGGAGACAATGAGCAGTTCTTC. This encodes CASSIEGDNEQFF.

CDR3 region: CASSWSGANSPLHF. The CDR3 DNA reads as TGTGCCAGCAGTTGGTCGGGAGCTAATTCACCCCTCCACTTT. The V gene is TRBV27, the J gene TRBJ1-6; the D is unclear. Trimming cost V 4 bases and J 6 bases, with 10 bases left between them. Germline V lookup: CDR1 MNHEY, CDR2 SMNVEV (reference sequence). The CDR3 consists of 14 residues.

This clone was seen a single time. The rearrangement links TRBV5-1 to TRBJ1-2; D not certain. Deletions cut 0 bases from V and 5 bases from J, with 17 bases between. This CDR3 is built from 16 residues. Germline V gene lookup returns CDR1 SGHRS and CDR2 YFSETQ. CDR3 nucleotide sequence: TGCGCCAGCAGCTTGGCCGGTAGTTCCTACTCTTATGGCTACACCTTC. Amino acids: CASSLAGSSYSYGYTF.

The CDR3 nucleotides read TGTGCCAGCAGCCAATCGACTAGCGGGGGGGCGGGAGAGACCCAGTACTTC. Protein: CASSQSTSGGAGETQYF. V is TRBV4-2 and J is TRBJ2-5; 14 nucleotides agree with TRBD2. Trimming at V came to 2 bases and at J to 4 bases, leaving 6 bases not matched to a gene. Germline loops: CDR1 LGHNA, CDR2 YNFKEQ. This CDR3 is 17 amino acids long.

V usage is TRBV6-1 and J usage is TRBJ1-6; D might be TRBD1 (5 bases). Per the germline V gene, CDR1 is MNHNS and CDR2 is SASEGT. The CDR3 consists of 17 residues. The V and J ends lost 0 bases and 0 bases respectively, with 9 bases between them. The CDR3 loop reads CASSEAGGSSYNSPLHF. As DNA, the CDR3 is TGTGCCAGCAGTGAAGCGGGGGGGAGCTCCTATAATTCACCCCTCCACTTT.

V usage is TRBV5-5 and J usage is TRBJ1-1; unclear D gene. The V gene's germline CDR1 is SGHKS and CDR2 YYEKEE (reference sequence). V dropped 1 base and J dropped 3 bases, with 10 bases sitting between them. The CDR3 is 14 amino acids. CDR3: CASSLTPRDTEAFF. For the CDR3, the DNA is TGTGCCAGCAGCTTGACACCGAGGGACACTGAAGCTTTCTTT.

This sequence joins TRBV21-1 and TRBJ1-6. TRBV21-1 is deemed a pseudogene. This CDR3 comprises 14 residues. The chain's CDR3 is CASGWGAYNSPLHF. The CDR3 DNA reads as TGTGCCAGCGGTTGGGGGGCCTATAATTCACCCCTCCACTTT.

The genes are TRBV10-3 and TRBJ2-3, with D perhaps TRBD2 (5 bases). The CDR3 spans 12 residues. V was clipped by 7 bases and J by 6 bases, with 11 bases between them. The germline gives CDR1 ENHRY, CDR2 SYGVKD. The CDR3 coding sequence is TGTGCCATCAAAGCGGTAGATGATACGCAGTATTTT. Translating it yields CAIKAVDDTQYF.

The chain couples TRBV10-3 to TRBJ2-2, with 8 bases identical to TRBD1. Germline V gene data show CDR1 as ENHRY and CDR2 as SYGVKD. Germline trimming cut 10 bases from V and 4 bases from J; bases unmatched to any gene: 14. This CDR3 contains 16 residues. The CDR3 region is CANSRTETGATGELFF. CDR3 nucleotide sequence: TGTGCCAACTCCCGGACCGAGACAGGGGCCACCGGGGAGCTGTTTTTT.

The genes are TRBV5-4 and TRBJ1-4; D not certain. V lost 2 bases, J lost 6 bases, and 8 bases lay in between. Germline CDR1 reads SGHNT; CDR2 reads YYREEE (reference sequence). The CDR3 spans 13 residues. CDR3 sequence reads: CASSLVTDEKLFF. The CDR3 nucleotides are TGTGCCAGCAGCTTAGTCACGGATGAAAAACTGTTTTTT.

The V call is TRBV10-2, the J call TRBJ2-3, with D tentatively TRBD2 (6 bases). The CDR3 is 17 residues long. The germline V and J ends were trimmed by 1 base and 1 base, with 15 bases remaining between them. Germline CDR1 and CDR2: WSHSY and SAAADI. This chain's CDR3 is CASSELEVGGGTDTQYF. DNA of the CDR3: TGCGCCAGCAGTGAGTTAGAGGTCGGCGGGGGCACAGATACGCAGTATTTT.

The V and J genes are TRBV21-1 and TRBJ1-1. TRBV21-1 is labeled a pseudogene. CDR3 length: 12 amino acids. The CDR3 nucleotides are TGTGCCAGCAGCAAGGGAGAACGGTTCGCTTTCTTT. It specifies CASSKGERFAFF.

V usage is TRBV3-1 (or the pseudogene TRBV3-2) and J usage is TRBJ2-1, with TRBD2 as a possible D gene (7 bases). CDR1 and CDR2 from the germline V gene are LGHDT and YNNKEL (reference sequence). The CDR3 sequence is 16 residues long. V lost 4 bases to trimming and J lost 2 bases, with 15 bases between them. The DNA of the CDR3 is TGTGCCAGCAGCCCGAGAGGGGGGGCCGCCTACAATGAGCAGTTCTTC. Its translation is CASSPRGGAAYNEQFF.

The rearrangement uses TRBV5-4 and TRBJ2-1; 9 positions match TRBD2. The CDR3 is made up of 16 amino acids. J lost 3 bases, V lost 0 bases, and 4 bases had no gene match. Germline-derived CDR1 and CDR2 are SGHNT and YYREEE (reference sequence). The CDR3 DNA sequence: TGTGCCAGCAGCTTGGATAGCGGGGGCCTCTACAATGAGCAGTTCTTC. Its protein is CASSLDSGGLYNEQFF.

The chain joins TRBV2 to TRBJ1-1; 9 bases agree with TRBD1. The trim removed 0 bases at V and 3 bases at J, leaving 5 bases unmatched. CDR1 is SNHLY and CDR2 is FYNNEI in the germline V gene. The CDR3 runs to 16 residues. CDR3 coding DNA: TGTGCCAGCAGTGAAGCGTCAGGGACAGGGTACACTGAAGCTTTCTTT. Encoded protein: CASSEASGTGYTEAFF.

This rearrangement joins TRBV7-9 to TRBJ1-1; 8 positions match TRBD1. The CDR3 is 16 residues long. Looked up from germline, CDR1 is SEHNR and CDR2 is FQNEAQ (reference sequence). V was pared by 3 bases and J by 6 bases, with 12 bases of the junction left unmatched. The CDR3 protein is CASSFNTGGPFAEAFF. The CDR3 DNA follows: TGTGCCAGCAGCTTTAATACAGGGGGGCCTTTCGCTGAAGCTTTCTTT.

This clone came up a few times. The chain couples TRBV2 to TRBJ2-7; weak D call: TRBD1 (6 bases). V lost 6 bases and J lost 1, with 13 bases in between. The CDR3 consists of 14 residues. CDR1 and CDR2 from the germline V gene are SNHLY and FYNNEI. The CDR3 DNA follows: TGTGCCAGCAGGCCAATCAGGGGATCCTACGAGCAGTACTTC. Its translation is CASRPIRGSYEQYF.

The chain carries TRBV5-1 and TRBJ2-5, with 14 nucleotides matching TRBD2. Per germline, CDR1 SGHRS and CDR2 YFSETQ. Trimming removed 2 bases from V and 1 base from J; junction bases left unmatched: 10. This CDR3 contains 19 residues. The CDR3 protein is CASSFQGTSGGNPQETQYF. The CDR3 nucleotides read TGCGCCAGCAGCTTCCAAGGGACTAGCGGGGGAAACCCCCAAGAGACCCAGTACTTC.

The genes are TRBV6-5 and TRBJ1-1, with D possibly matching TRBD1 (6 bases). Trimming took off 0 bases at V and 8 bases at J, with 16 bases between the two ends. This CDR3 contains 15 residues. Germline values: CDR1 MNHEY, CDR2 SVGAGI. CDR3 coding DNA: TGTGCCAGCAGTTACTCGTATCTGGGACATTCAGAAGCTTTCTTT. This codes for CASSYSYLGHSEAFF.

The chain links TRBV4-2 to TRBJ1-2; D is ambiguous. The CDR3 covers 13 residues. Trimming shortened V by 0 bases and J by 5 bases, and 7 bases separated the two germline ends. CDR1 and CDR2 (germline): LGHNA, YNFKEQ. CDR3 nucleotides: TGTGCCAGCAGCCAAGATCGGGGATATGGCTACACCTTC. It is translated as CASSQDRGYGYTF.

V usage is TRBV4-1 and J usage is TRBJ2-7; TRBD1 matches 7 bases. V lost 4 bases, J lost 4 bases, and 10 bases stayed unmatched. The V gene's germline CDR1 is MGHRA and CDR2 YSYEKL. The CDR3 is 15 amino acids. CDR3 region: CASSLPERGLYEQYF. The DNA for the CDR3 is TGCGCCAGCAGCCTTCCTGAGAGGGGGCTATACGAGCAGTACTTC.

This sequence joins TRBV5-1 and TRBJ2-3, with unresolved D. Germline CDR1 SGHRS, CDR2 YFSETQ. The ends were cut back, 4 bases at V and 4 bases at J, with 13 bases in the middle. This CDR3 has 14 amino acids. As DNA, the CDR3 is TGCGCCAGCAGCGGCCGGAGTTCCTCAGATACGCAGTATTTT. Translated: CASSGRSSSDTQYF.

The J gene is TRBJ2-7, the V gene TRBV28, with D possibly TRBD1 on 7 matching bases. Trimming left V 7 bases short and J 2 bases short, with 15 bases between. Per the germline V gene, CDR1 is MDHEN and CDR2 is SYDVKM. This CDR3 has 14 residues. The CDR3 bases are TGTGCCAGCACCCCGGAGGGACAGCCCTACGAGCAGTACTTC. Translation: CASTPEGQPYEQYF.

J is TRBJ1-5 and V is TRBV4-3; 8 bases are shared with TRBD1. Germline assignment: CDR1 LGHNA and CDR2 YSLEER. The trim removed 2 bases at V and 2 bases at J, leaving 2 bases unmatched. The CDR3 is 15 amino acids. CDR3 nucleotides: TGCGCCAGCAGCCAAACAGGGGGGGGCAATCAGCCCCAGCATTTT. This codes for CASSQTGGGNQPQHF.

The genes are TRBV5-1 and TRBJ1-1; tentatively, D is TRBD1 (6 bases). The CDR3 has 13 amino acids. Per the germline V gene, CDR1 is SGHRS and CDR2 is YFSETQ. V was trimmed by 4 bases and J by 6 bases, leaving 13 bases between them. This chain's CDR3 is CASSVPDSSEAFF. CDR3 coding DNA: TGCGCCAGCAGCGTGCCGGACAGCTCTGAAGCTTTCTTT.